This entry lists 20 T cell receptor beta chains sequenced from one sample in a study of blood T cell repertoires in COVID-19. Clones were read by immunoSEQ multiplex PCR, and TCRdb kept only the in-frame ones, dropping some. The repertoire includes about 180,000 clones, over 75% of them detected once, and around a sixth sits in the top ten. The specimen sequenced was peripheral blood. The receptor set was obtained from a person in their 70s with COVID-19, enrolled during active disease.

The gene calls are TRBV9 and TRBJ2-3; D is ambiguous. In germline, CDR1 is SGDLS, CDR2 YYNGEE. Trimming removed 4 bases from V and 6 bases from J, with 18 bases in between. The CDR3 length is 15 residues. The CDR3 loop reads CASSSFPGPPDTQYF. CDR3 coding DNA: TGTGCCAGCAGCTCCTTCCCTGGCCCTCCCGATACGCAGTATTTT.

The V and J genes are TRBV7-9 and TRBJ2-3, with TRBD1 matching over 8 bases. CDR1 and CDR2 (germline): SEHNR, FQNEAQ (reference sequence). V gave up 5 bases and J gave up 10 bases; unmatched junction bases: 14. This CDR3 spans 15 amino acids. The CDR3 region is CASSPQGTGLKPQYF. CDR3 nucleotide sequence: TGTGCCAGCAGCCCGCAGGGGACAGGACTCAAGCCGCAGTATTTT.

The chain recombines TRBV27 with TRBJ1-6, with a weak D call TRBD1 (5 bases). CDR1 and CDR2 from the germline V gene are MNHEY and SMNVEV (reference sequence). V was trimmed by 1 base and J by 0 bases, leaving 10 bases between them. The CDR3 totals 17 residues. The CDR3 spells CASSLWVDNSYNSPLHF. The CDR3 DNA sequence: TGTGCCAGCAGTTTATGGGTGGACAACTCCTATAATTCACCCCTCCACTTT.

The V gene is TRBV14, the J gene TRBJ1-2; D may be TRBD1 (5 bases). CDR3 length: 15 residues. Per the germline V gene, CDR1 is SGHDN and CDR2 is FVKESK. The V end lost 1 base, the J end lost 4 bases, and 13 bases lay between the germline ends. The CDR3 region is CASSQVSGPGYGYTF. The CDR3 DNA follows: TGTGCCAGCAGCCAAGTATCAGGGCCCGGCTATGGCTACACCTTC.

The V call is TRBV5-1, the J call TRBJ2-5, with D uncertain. Germline V gene sequence: CDR1 SGHRS, CDR2 YFSETQ. Trimming left V 0 bases short and J 10 bases short, with 10 bases between. The CDR3 spans 12 residues. In nucleotides, the CDR3 is TGCGCCAGCAGCTTGGGCCCGAGTGGCCAGTACTTC. Protein product: CASSLGPSGQYF. The whole variable domain, filled in from reference TRBV5-1 and TRBJ2-5, reads KAGVTQTPRYLIKTRGQQVTLSCSPISGHRSVSWYQQTPGQGLQFLFEYFSETQRNKGNFPGRFSGRQFSNSRSEMNVSTLELGDSALYLCASSLGPSGQYFGPGTRLLVL.

This clone was detected only once. This sequence joins TRBV2 and TRBJ1-5, with TRBD1 matching 7 bases. From germline, CDR1 is SNHLY and CDR2 FYNNEI. The CDR3 loop spans 15 amino acids. V lost 5 bases, J lost 4 bases, and 8 bases stayed unmatched. The CDR3 reads CASSLDRSANQPQHF. In DNA, the CDR3 is TGTGCCAGCAGTTTGGACAGGTCGGCAAATCAGCCCCAGCATTTT.

This chain links TRBV28 with TRBJ1-2, with TRBD1 matching over 7 bases. The CDR3 loop spans 13 amino acids. V gave up 8 bases and J gave up 2 bases; unmatched junction bases: 5. Germline V gene lookup returns CDR1 MDHEN and CDR2 SYDVKM. This CDR3 reads CASRDSRNYGYTF. The CDR3 bases are TGTGCCAGCCGGGACAGCAGAAACTATGGCTACACCTTC.

The genes are TRBV19 and TRBJ1-1, with 9 bases matching TRBD1. Germline-derived CDR1 and CDR2 are LNHDA and SQIVND (reference sequence). Trimming took 5 bases from V and 0 from J; bases not matched to a gene: 13. The CDR3 contains 18 residues. This chain's CDR3 is CASSASGTGSFMNTEAFF. CDR3 bases: TGTGCCAGTAGTGCCTCCGGGACAGGGTCATTCATGAACACTGAAGCTTTCTTT.

The chain joins TRBV18 to TRBJ2-7; 9 nucleotides line up with TRBD1. After removal of 6 bases from V and 6 bases from J, the junction contained 12 bases not matched to a gene. CDR1 KGHSH and CDR2 LQKENI come from the germline V gene. This CDR3 is 15 amino acids long. This chain's CDR3 is CASSPTGTGSLEQYF. The CDR3 nucleotides read TGTGCCAGCTCCCCTACCGGGACAGGGTCTCTCGAGCAGTACTTC.

This chain uses TRBV7-2 with TRBJ1-2; D perhaps matches TRBD1 (6 bases). CDR3 length: 16 amino acids. CDR1 is SGHTA and CDR2 is FQGNSA in the germline V gene. V shed 1 base and J shed 2 bases, with 14 bases lying between them. DNA of the CDR3: TGTGCCAGCAGCTTAGGGAGGGGGGGATCCAACTATGGCTACACCTTC. This codes for CASSLGRGGSNYGYTF. The full variable domain, in which reference TRBV7-2 and TRBJ1-2 provide the parts outside the CDR3, is GAGVSQSPSNKVTEKGKDVELRCDPISGHTALYWYRQSLGQGLEFLIYFQGNSAPDKSGLPSDRFSAERTGGSVSTLTIQRTQQEDSAVYLCASSLGRGGSNYGYTFGSGTRLTVV.

The V gene is TRBV11-2, the J gene TRBJ2-5, with 7 bases that match TRBD1. Germline lookup yields CDR1 SGHAT and CDR2 FQNNGV. The CDR3 totals 14 residues. V gave up 6 bases and J gave up 3 bases; unmatched junction bases: 7. The CDR3 DNA is TGTGCCAGCAGATTCAGGGGGAGTAAAGAGACCCAGTACTTC. Translation gives CASRFRGSKETQYF.

V and J are TRBV9 and TRBJ2-2, with a weak D call TRBD2 (5 bases). This CDR3 is built from 16 residues. Trimming cost V 0 bases and J 0 bases, with 9 bases left between them. Germline loops: CDR1 SGDLS, CDR2 YYNGEE. The CDR3 nucleotides read TGTGCCAGCAGCGTAGGGACGGAGGCGAACACCGGGGAGCTGTTTTTT. As protein: CASSVGTEANTGELFF.

The rearrangement uses TRBV10-3 and TRBJ2-7; TRBD2 matches at 8 bases. This CDR3 has 15 residues. J lost 6 bases, V lost 6 bases, and 13 bases had no gene match. Germline V gene sequence: CDR1 ENHRY, CDR2 SYGVKD. CDR3: CAIRERVAGLGEQYF. CDR3 DNA: TGTGCCATCAGAGAGAGGGTAGCGGGACTGGGCGAGCAGTACTTC.

The chain has TRBV2 and TRBJ2-3, with a weak D call TRBD2 (6 bases). The germline gives CDR1 SNHLY, CDR2 FYNNEI. The CDR3 contains 13 residues. Trimming took off 9 bases at V and 0 bases at J, with 10 bases between the two ends. CDR3 in DNA: TGTGCCAGAGCGGGTTTTAGCACAGATACGCAGTATTTT. It specifies CARAGFSTDTQYF.

The chain employs TRBV5-6 and TRBJ1-5; D is perhaps TRBD1 (6 bases). With 0 bases removed from V and 5 bases from J, the gap between germline ends came to 9 bases. CDR1 and CDR2 from the germline V gene are SGHDT and YYEEEE. CDR3 length: 14 residues. The CDR3 protein is CASSLGRGHQPQHF. CDR3 in DNA: TGTGCCAGCAGCTTGGGCAGGGGACATCAGCCCCAGCATTTT.

Only a few counts were recorded for this clone. This sequence joins TRBV7-9 and TRBJ2-7; D remains unclear. Trimming took 1 base from V and 2 from J, leaving 12 bases between them. Germline V gene sequence: CDR1 SEHNR, CDR2 FQNEAQ (reference sequence). The CDR3 covers 15 residues. CDR3 region: CASSLGGIGAYEQYF. The CDR3 nucleotides are TGTGCCAGCAGCTTAGGCGGCATAGGCGCCTACGAGCAGTACTTC.

The genes are TRBV28 and TRBJ1-5, with D possibly being TRBD1 (5 bases). Germline V gene lookup returns CDR1 MDHEN and CDR2 SYDVKM. Trimming removed 3 bases at V and 11 bases at J, with 11 bases between. CDR3 length: 12 amino acids. DNA for the CDR3: TGTGCCAGCAGTTTGGCAGGGAGGTCCCAGCATTTT. This encodes CASSLAGRSQHF.

V is TRBV3-1 (or the pseudogene TRBV3-2) and J is TRBJ2-3, with TRBD2 identical over 10 bases. Trimming took 0 bases from V and 5 from J; bases not matched to a gene: 11. Looked up from germline, CDR1 is LGHDT and CDR2 is YNNKEL (reference sequence). CDR3 length: 18 amino acids. The CDR3 region has the DNA TGTGCCAGCAGCCAAGAAATTGGGACTAGCGATACTGTAGATACGCAGTATTTT. Encoded protein: CASSQEIGTSDTVDTQYF.

This sequence joins TRBV7-2 and TRBJ1-2; unclear D gene. CDR1 and CDR2 from the germline V gene are SGHTA and FQGNSA. The length of the CDR3 is 13 residues. V lost 5 bases and J lost 3, with 10 bases in between. The CDR3: CASSPATDYGYTF. DNA for the CDR3: TGTGCCAGCAGCCCAGCGACCGACTATGGCTACACCTTC.

The chain carries TRBV7-7 and TRBJ2-5; TRBD1 is a possible D gene (5 bases). The ends were cut back, 3 bases at V and 1 base at J, with 6 bases in the middle. The CDR3 spans 13 residues. Germline values: CDR1 SSHAT, CDR2 FNYEAQ (reference sequence). Written as DNA, the CDR3 is TGTGCCAGCAGCTTCCAGGGCCAAGAGACCCAGTACTTC. Residues: CASSFQGQETQYF.